This T cell receptor (beta chain) was captured by sequencing in a study of T cells expressing NK-cell markers. This CDR3 spans 16 amino acids. Germline assignment: CDR1 LNHDA and CDR2 SQIVND (reference sequence). TCRdb processed the 5' RACE reads again and assigns one entry to each CDR3 protein, with no DNA. This sample's table has over 120,000 distinct CDR3 sequences. The chain combines TRBV19 with TRBJ2-3. Sequencing was carried out using blood T cells: a sorted CD56 or NKG2C T cell subset, CD4+ or CD8+ T cells, or bulk PBMC T cells (not recorded which). The sequence was collected from a young man in good health. CDR3 residues: CASSMRLAASTDTQYF. The variable domain in full, completed from reference TRBV19 and TRBJ2-3, reads DGGITQSPKYLFRKEGQNVTLSCEQNLNHDAMYWYRQDPGQGLRLIYYSQIVNDFQKGDIAEGYSVSREKKESFPLTVTSAQKNPTAFYLCASSMRLAASTDTQYFGPGTRLTVL.